Below are 30 T cell receptor beta chains sequenced from a single sample in a study of blood T cells in healthy people across ages. The second PCR ran about 7 to 12 cycles with a sample-barcoded 5' primer and J-beta primers. One entry per CDR3 protein results from TCRdb running MiXCR on the 5' RACE reads. The sample has around 670,000 distinct CDR3 sequences, approximately 30% seen once. What was sequenced was blood. These receptors were taken from a woman of 80 years or more in good health.

This clonotype was seen more than once but under ten times. The gene calls are TRBV5-5 and TRBJ2-4; perhaps D is TRBD1 or TRBD2 (5 bases each). The CDR3 consists of 16 residues. The germline V gene has CDR1 SGHKS and CDR2 YYEKEE (reference sequence). Trimming took off 2 bases at V and 5 bases at J, with 17 bases between the two ends. In DNA form, the CDR3 reads TGTGCCAGCAGCTTTACACCGGGGCGTTCCCAAAACATTCAGTACTTC. Protein sequence: CASSFTPGRSQNIQYF.

The genes are TRBV11-2 and TRBJ2-1; D remains unclear. This CDR3 comprises 14 residues. Germline lookup yields CDR1 SGHAT and CDR2 FQNNGV. V was shortened by 1 base and J by 9 bases, with 13 bases between the two germline ends. CDR3 nucleotides: TGTGCCAGCAGCTTAGTAGGGCTTCGCGCTGAGCAGTTCTTC. Its protein product is CASSLVGLRAEQFF.

The V and J genes are TRBV12-3 or TRBV12-4 and TRBJ1-5; D is perhaps TRBD1 (5 bases). The CDR3 totals 15 residues. Trimming removed 0 bases at V and 4 bases at J, with 10 bases between. In DNA, the CDR3 is TGTGCCAGCAGTTTAGCGGGGACGCGGAATCAGCCCCAGCATTTT. Translated, it gives CASSLAGTRNQPQHF.

Details on this clonotype: A junction boundary mismatches the germline segment, possibly from a read error. This chain connects TRBV12-3 or TRBV12-4 to TRBJ2-7; the D is unclear. The CDR3 is 14 residues long. The CDR3 spells CVSSLYAGSNEQYF. DNA of the CDR3: TGTGTCAGCAGTTTATATGCAGGTAGCAACGAGCAGTACTTC.

V is TRBV14 and J is TRBJ2-5; 11 nucleotides align to TRBD2. J was trimmed by 5 bases and V by 1 base; bases with no gene match: 6. Looked up from germline, CDR1 is SGHDN and CDR2 is FVKESK. The CDR3 is 16 amino acids. Written as DNA, the CDR3 is TGTGCCAGCAGCCAAGGGTCTAGCGGGAGGATCGAGACCCAGTACTTC. Translating it yields CASSQGSSGRIETQYF.

The V call is TRBV7-9, the J call TRBJ2-7; 7 bases fit TRBD1. Unmatched junction bases numbered 7, after V lost 7 bases and J lost 4 bases. CDR1 SEHNR and CDR2 FQNEAQ come from the germline V gene (reference sequence). This CDR3 comprises 13 residues. CDR3 sequence reads: CASTQGTAYEQYF. CDR3 nucleotides: TGTGCCAGCACCCAGGGGACAGCTTACGAGCAGTACTTC.

For this clonotype: A single base separates this from a much larger clone, so it may be a read error. The chain has TRBV27 and TRBJ2-7; no clear D. CDR1 is MNHEY and CDR2 is SMNVEV in the germline V gene (reference sequence). Trimming pared 4 bases from V and 3 bases from J, leaving 10 bases between. The CDR3 extends over 13 amino acids. In DNA form, the CDR3 reads TGTGCCAGCAGTTCTCGACCCTGCTACGAGCAGTACTTC. Translating gives CASSSRPCYEQYF.

This clonotype was recorded many times. V gene TRBV10-3 combines with J gene TRBJ2-1; a possible D gene is TRBD2 (5 bases). Germline V lookup: CDR1 ENHRY, CDR2 SYGVKD. The CDR3 runs 11 residues. V lost 8 bases and J 10 bases, leaving 12 bases between the germline ends. CDR3 residues: CAIGVGVEQFF. As DNA, the CDR3 is TGTGCCATCGGGGTGGGAGTGGAGCAGTTCTTC.

V is TRBV28 and J is TRBJ2-5; 8 bases line up with TRBD2. Germline values: CDR1 MDHEN, CDR2 SYDVKM. The CDR3 consists of 15 residues. V was pared by 2 bases and J by 11 bases, with 13 bases of the junction left unmatched. The CDR3 bases are TGTGCCAGCAGTTTACCGCTAGCGGGCTTCAATGAGCAGTACTTC. As protein: CASSLPLAGFNEQYF. Full variable domain (missing parts from reference TRBV28 and TRBJ2-5): DVKVTQSSRYLVKRTGEKVFLECVQDMDHENMFWYRQDPGLGLRLIYFSYDVKMKEKGDIPEGYSVSREKKERFSLILESASTNQTSMYLCASSLPLAGFNEQYFGPGTRLLVL.

This clonotype came up many times. The CDR3 loop reads CASRGPTRADTQYF. Here the CDR3 DNA reads TGTGCCAGCAGGGGACCCACGAGGGCAGATACGCAGTATTTT. V usage is TRBV6-6 and J usage is TRBJ2-3, with D possibly being TRBD1 or TRBD2 (5 bases each). Germline values: CDR1 MNHNY, CDR2 SVGAGI (reference sequence). There are 14 residues in the CDR3. Trimming took off 6 bases at V and 4 bases at J, with 14 bases between the two ends.

There are many counts of this clonotype. The DNA of the CDR3 is TGTGCCAGCAGCTTAAAGTCTGGCTACCAATCTAATGAAAAACTGTTTTTT. Translated: CASSLKSGYQSNEKLFF. The V call is TRBV7-9, the J call TRBJ1-4; D is uncertain. Germline loops: CDR1 SEHNR, CDR2 FQNEAQ (reference sequence). The CDR3 totals 17 residues. The ends were cut back, 2 bases at V and 3 bases at J, with 16 bases in the middle.

This clonotype was seen a few times. This sequence may be a read error, since a much larger clone differs from it by one base. V is TRBV4-1 and J is TRBJ2-1, with 11 bases identical to TRBD2. The end of the DNA fits TRBJ2-7 better, so the J call may be wrong. The CDR3 is 15 amino acids. Germline CDR1 reads MGHRA; CDR2 reads YSYEKL. CDR3 nucleotides: TGCGCCAGCAGCCGGGGACTAGCGGAGTACAATGAGCAGTACTTC. As protein: CASSRGLAEYNEQYF.

This clonotype was observed many times. The V and J genes are TRBV4-3 and TRBJ1-1; a weak D match, TRBD1 (5 bases). Germline V gene lookup returns CDR1 LGHNA and CDR2 YSLEER. V dropped 0 bases and J dropped 1 base, with 9 bases sitting between them. The CDR3 runs 15 residues. As DNA, the CDR3 is TGCGCCAGCAGCCAAGATGTGACAGCGAACACTGAAGCTTTCTTT. Amino acid sequence: CASSQDVTANTEAFF.

This clonotype was counted many times. The chain combines TRBV6-6 with TRBJ2-1; D unresolved. The CDR3 sequence is 13 residues long. V was clipped by 4 bases and J by 10 bases, with 14 bases between them. Germline values: CDR1 MNHNY, CDR2 SVGAGI (reference sequence). The CDR3 loop is CASSSPGSDEQFF. CDR3 coding DNA: TGTGCCAGCAGTTCCCCCGGCTCCGACGAGCAGTTCTTC.

This chain links TRBV7-9 with TRBJ1-6; no reliable D call. The CDR3 has 14 amino acids. The V end was cut by 2 bases, the J end by 4 bases, with 6 bases between. Germline lookup yields CDR1 SEHNR and CDR2 FQNEAQ (reference sequence). CDR3 sequence: CASSLLEYNSPLHF. The CDR3 DNA reads as TGTGCCAGCAGCTTATTGGAATATAATTCACCCCTCCACTTT.

This clonotype was counted many times. The chain recombines TRBV5-1 with TRBJ2-4, with D possibly TRBD2 on 5 matching bases. Germline assignment: CDR1 SGHRS and CDR2 YFSETQ. The CDR3 consists of 13 residues. Trimming took off 2 bases at V and 7 bases at J, with 10 bases between the two ends. The CDR3, as DNA: TGCGCCAGCAGCTTACCCCCGGGGAACATTCAGTACTTC. Its protein is CASSLPPGNIQYF.

This clonotype was detected ten times or more. CDR3 sequence reads: CASSEEGLGSYEQYF. CDR3 nucleotide sequence: TGTGCCAGCAGTGAAGAGGGTTTGGGGTCCTACGAGCAGTACTTC. This chain uses TRBV2 with TRBJ2-7, with D hard to call. The CDR3 totals 15 residues. In germline, CDR1 is SNHLY, CDR2 FYNNEI. V shed 1 base and J shed 1 base, with 11 bases lying between them.

This clonotype appeared many times. The chain is built from TRBV27 and TRBJ1-2, with 7 bases identical to TRBD1. V lost 3 bases and J lost 8; bases outside the gene matches: 6. The germline gives CDR1 MNHEY, CDR2 SMNVEV (reference sequence). This CDR3 comprises 13 residues. The CDR3 DNA follows: TGTGCCAGCAGTTTTCGACAGGGTGGCGGCTACACCTTC. It specifies CASSFRQGGGYTF.

This chain uses TRBV5-1 with TRBJ1-1; TRBD1 matches 8 bases. The CDR3 is 19 residues long. The V gene end was trimmed by 5 bases and the J gene end by 0 bases; junction bases not matched to a gene: 18. Germline lookup yields CDR1 SGHRS and CDR2 YFSETQ. DNA of the CDR3: TGCGCCAGCAGACATCCGGGACAGGACCTTAAACGCATGAACACTGAAGCTTTCTTT. Amino acids: CASRHPGQDLKRMNTEAFF.

CDR3 sequence reads: CAISRTAADTGELFF. In nucleotides, the CDR3 is TGTGCCATCAGCAGGACGGCCGCAGACACCGGGGAGCTGTTTTTT. The chain links TRBV10-3 to TRBJ2-2, with no clear D. V gave up 6 bases and J gave up 3 bases, with 14 bases separating them. The germline gives CDR1 ENHRY, CDR2 SYGVKD. The CDR3 has 15 amino acids.

To note about this clonotype: This may arise from a read error, as a much more abundant clone is one base away. This chain joins TRBV5-5 and TRBJ2-5, with D maybe TRBD2 (5 bases). The length of the CDR3 is 13 residues. V gave up 2 bases and J gave up 11 bases, with 16 bases separating them. The germline V gene has CDR1 SGHKS and CDR2 YYEKEE (reference sequence). The CDR3 is CASSLGLTSQQYF. The CDR3 DNA reads as TGTGCCAGCAGCTTAGGGCTTACTAGTCAGCAGTACTTC. Using reference TRBV5-5 and TRBJ2-5 for the parts outside the CDR3, the full variable domain is DAGVTQSPTHLIKTRGQQVTLRCSPISGHKSVSWYQQVLGQGPQFIFQYYEKEERGRGNFPDRFSARQFPNYSSELNVNALLLGDSALYLCASSLGLTSQQYFGPGTRLLVL.

This clonotype has a handful of counts. This chain uses TRBV20-1 with TRBJ2-2; TRBD1 or TRBD2 may be the D gene (5 bases each). The length of the CDR3 is 14 residues. With 5 bases removed from V and 5 bases from J, the gap between germline ends came to 15 bases. Germline CDR1 DFQATT, CDR2 SNEGSKA (reference sequence). The CDR3 loop is CSAQTGKGTGELFF. The CDR3 DNA reads as TGCAGTGCTCAGACCGGGAAGGGGACCGGGGAGCTGTTTTTT.

The chain couples TRBV20-1 to TRBJ2-2; D assignment may be TRBD1 or TRBD2 (6 bases each). Trimming pared 7 bases from V and 7 bases from J, leaving 16 bases between. CDR1 DFQATT and CDR2 SNEGSKA come from the germline V gene (reference sequence). The CDR3 length is 13 residues. The CDR3 sequence: CSVGGREVGELFF. As DNA, the CDR3 is TGCAGTGTTGGGGGGCGAGAGGTCGGGGAGCTGTTTTTT.

In its sample, this clonotype was seen many times. This rearrangement joins TRBV11-2 to TRBJ1-4; D is uncertain. Germline values: CDR1 SGHAT, CDR2 FQNNGV. The ends were cut back, 5 bases at V and 0 bases at J, with 10 bases in the middle. The CDR3 length is 15 residues. The CDR3 loop reads CASSLPPATNEKLFF. CDR3 coding DNA: TGTGCCAGCAGCCTACCCCCCGCAACTAATGAAAAACTGTTTTTT. Variable domain in full (rest from reference TRBV11-2 and TRBJ1-4): EAGVAQSPRYKIIEKRQSVAFWCNPISGHATLYWYQQILGQGPKLLIQFQNNGVVDDSQLPKDRFSAERLKGVDSTLKIQPAKLEDSAVYLCASSLPPATNEKLFFGSGTQLSVL.

This clonotype turned up a few times. A much larger clonotype is one base distant, so this may be a read error. The CDR3 protein is CASSQGTCTTQYF. DNA of the CDR3: TGTGCCAGCAGCCAAGGCACGTGTACGACCCAGTACTTC. V and J are TRBV14 and TRBJ2-5; the D is unclear. Germline values: CDR1 SGHDN, CDR2 FVKESK. V lost 1 base, J lost 7 bases, and 10 bases lay in between. The CDR3 length is 13 residues.

This clonotype showed up many times. This sequence joins TRBV7-2 and TRBJ2-1, with a weak D call TRBD1 (6 bases). The CDR3 consists of 14 residues. Germline CDR1 is SGHTA and CDR2 is FQGNSA. Trimming cost V 4 bases and J 5 bases, with 12 bases left between them. The CDR3 sequence: CASSSRDINNEQFF. Here the CDR3 DNA reads TGTGCCAGCAGCTCAAGGGACATTAACAATGAGCAGTTCTTC. Full variable domain (missing parts from reference TRBV7-2 and TRBJ2-1): GAGVSQSPSNKVTEKGKDVELRCDPISGHTALYWYRQSLGQGLEFLIYFQGNSAPDKSGLPSDRFSAERTGGSVSTLTIQRTQQEDSAVYLCASSSRDINNEQFFGPGTRLTVL.

V and J are TRBV3-1 and TRBJ1-4, with no clear D. The CDR3 is 13 residues long. Deletions cut 0 bases from V and 9 bases from J, with 8 bases between. Germline lookup yields CDR1 LGHDT and CDR2 YNNKEL (reference sequence). The CDR3 loop reads CASSQDVRKKLFF. The CDR3 nucleotides read TGTGCCAGCAGCCAAGATGTGAGAAAAAAACTGTTTTTT. The full variable domain, completed using reference TRBV3-1 and TRBJ1-4, is DTAVSQTPKYLVTQMGNDKSIKCEQNLGHDTMYWYKQDSKKFLKIMFSYNNKELIINETVPNRFSPKSPDKAHLNLHINSLELGDSAVYFCASSQDVRKKLFFGSGTQLSVL.

This clonotype was observed at least ten times. V gene TRBV9 combines with J gene TRBJ2-3; D is ambiguous. The CDR3 contains 15 residues. Germline CDR1 and CDR2: SGDLS and YYNGEE. Trimming took off 0 bases at V and 0 bases at J, with 8 bases between the two ends. The CDR3 DNA reads as TGTGCCAGCAGCGTAGTTGGTACTAGCACAGATACGCAGTATTTT. The encoded protein is CASSVVGTSTDTQYF.

The rearrangement links TRBV20-1 to TRBJ1-2; the D is unclear. Germline CDR1 and CDR2: DFQATT and SNEGSKA (reference sequence). There are 12 residues in the CDR3. The CDR3 sequence: CRAGSPADGYTF. The CDR3 DNA reads as TGCAGGGCTGGGTCCCCGGCGGATGGCTACACCTTC.

This clonotype came up many times. The CDR3 loop reads CASSDGPNTDTQYF. The CDR3 bases are TGTGCCAGCAGTGACGGTCCCAACACAGATACGCAGTATTTT. The chain has TRBV2 and TRBJ2-3; D gene unclear. There are 14 residues in the CDR3. Trimming removed 3 bases at V and 2 bases at J, with 9 bases between. CDR1 and CDR2 (germline): SNHLY, FYNNEI.